This T cell receptor (beta chain) emerged from a study of cytomegalovirus exposure and HLA in healthy donors. After removal of 5 bases from V and 3 bases from J, the junction contained 2 bases not matched to a gene. CDR1 and CDR2 (germline): SGHAT, FQNNGV. The CDR3 is 14 residues long. As to this clone: The antigen is not known.

Study findings and constraints: Among donors in an Asian-associated ancestry cluster, a later analysis reportedly found fewer N-insertions than the approximately 700-donor mean. What TCR beta sequences reportedly achieved was accurate prediction of HLA-A and HLA-B alleles in most subjects.

The study ran its PCR with 60 Vbeta and 13 Jbeta primers. Clones were read by immunoSEQ multiplex PCR, and TCRdb kept only the in-frame ones, dropping some. The sample gives 65,000 to 85,000 clones, approximately 81% of which show up once; around 8.9% is in the top ten. The TCR originated in a woman in her 40s in good health and CMV-seropositive. The chain is built from TRBV11-2 and TRBJ1-4, with TRBD1 identical over 8 bases. Sequencing was performed on PBMCs. CDR3 in amino acids: CASSLQGANEKLFF. CDR3 DNA: TGTGCCAGCAGCCTACAGGGGGCTAATGAAAAACTGTTTTTT.